This T cell receptor beta chain was identified during a study of cytomegalovirus exposure and HLA in healthy donors. About this clone: No antigen is known for it.

The PCR contained 60 Vbeta and 13 Jbeta primers. Some clones are missing from TCRdb's copy, which holds only in-frame ones; the method was immunoSEQ multiplex PCR. This table has about 170,000 clones, around 79% appearing once. Overall study findings and caveats: When analyzed later, a missense DCLRE1C variant was found to be linked to TCR beta V- and J-gene trimming.

Trimming pared 5 bases from V and 8 bases from J, leaving 7 bases between. The CDR3 has 11 residues. Germline CDR1 and CDR2: SNHLY and FYNNEI. This chain links TRBV2 with TRBJ2-1; D is ambiguous. This clonotype was obtained from a woman aged 45-65 years in good health and CMV-seropositive. The sequenced sample consisted of PBMCs. CDR3 sequence reads: CASSLTDEQFF. CDR3 bases: TGTGCCAGCAGTTTAACTGATGAGCAGTTCTTC.